This paragraph covers one TCR beta chain sequence. Sequenced by immunoSEQ multiplex PCR; TCRdb stores in-frame clones only, minus some. The sample records a few hundred thousand clones, 75% to 90% being singletons. This CDR3 comprises 14 residues. Trimming stripped 4 bases from V and 4 bases from J, with 14 bases between. The germline gives CDR1 SGDLS, CDR2 YYNGEE. The source of the sample is a study of blood T cell repertoires in COVID-19. This receptor was identified in a woman in her 50s who had recovered from COVID-19. The sequencing input was PBMCs or T cells enriched from blood (not recorded which). The chain employs TRBV9 and TRBJ1-1, with D perhaps TRBD1 (5 bases). Here the CDR3 DNA reads TGTGCCAGCAGCTCCCGGTCAGGGATCACTGAAGCTTTCTTT. Its protein is CASSSRSGITEAFF. Full variable domain (missing parts from reference TRBV9 and TRBJ1-1): DSGVTQTPKHLITATGQRVTLRCSPRSGDLSVYWYQQSLDQGLQFLIQYYNGEERAKGNILERFSAQQFPDLHSELNLSSLELGDSALYFCASSSRSGITEAFFGQGTRLTVV.